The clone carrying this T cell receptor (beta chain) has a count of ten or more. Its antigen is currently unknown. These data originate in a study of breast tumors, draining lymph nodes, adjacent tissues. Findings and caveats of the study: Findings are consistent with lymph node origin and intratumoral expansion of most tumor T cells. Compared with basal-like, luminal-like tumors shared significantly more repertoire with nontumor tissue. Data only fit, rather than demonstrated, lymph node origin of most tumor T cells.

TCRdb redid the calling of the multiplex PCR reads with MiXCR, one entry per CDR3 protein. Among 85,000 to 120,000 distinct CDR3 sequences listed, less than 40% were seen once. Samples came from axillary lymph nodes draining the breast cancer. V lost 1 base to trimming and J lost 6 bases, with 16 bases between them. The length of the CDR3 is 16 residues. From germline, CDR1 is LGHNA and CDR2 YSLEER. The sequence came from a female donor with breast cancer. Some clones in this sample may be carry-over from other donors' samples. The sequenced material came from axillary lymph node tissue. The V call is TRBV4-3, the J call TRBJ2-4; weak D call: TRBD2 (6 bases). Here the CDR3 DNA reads TGCGCCAGCAGCCAAGGCACACGGGGGATCGGAAACATTCAGTACTTC. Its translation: CASSQGTRGIGNIQYF.